These T cell receptor beta chains were read from a single sample in a study of T cells in localized non-small cell lung cancer. Produced via immunoSEQ multiplex PCR; TCRdb's table is partial and in-frame only. The repertoire has about 43,000 clones, 90% to 95% of them found once; the top ten carry approximately 10%. Sample: PBMCs, taken before any cancer treatment. These receptors were obtained from a woman aged 40 to 75 with stage II lung adenocarcinoma. Both conserved end residues are part of each CDR3. The D gene is left open where the match is weak. Clone sizes are given selectively: once, few, many, or a class where the clone is expanded.

j_call,d_call,v_call,clone_size,cdr3_nt,cdr3_aa
TRBJ2-1,TRBD2,TRBV10-2,.,TGCGCCAGCAGTACCGGGACTAGCGGCATCAATGAGCAGTTCTTC,CASSTGTSGINEQFF
TRBJ1-4,.,TRBV5-5,.,TGTGCCAGCAGCTTTCTGGACAGCTATAATGAAAAACTGTTTTTT,CASSFLDSYNEKLFF
TRBJ2-1,.,TRBV11-2,.,TGTGCCAGCAGCTCCACACGGGGTCCCTACAATGAGCAGTTCTTC,CASSSTRGPYNEQFF
TRBJ1-6,.,TRBV6-6,once,TGTGCCAGCAGTGCGGAGGTTAGGATCTCACCCCTCCACTTT,CASSAEVRISPLHF
TRBJ1-4,.,TRBV5-8,.,TGTGCCAGCAGCTTGTTCCGGGGGGAAAAACTGTTTTTT,CASSLFRGEKLFF
TRBJ1-3,.,TRBV7-7,.,TGTGCCAGCAGCCCCTCCGGACCGGGAAACACCATATATTTT,CASSPSGPGNTIYF
TRBJ1-1,.,TRBV2,.,TGTGCCAGCCGGGCGCCGGGTGGAGCTTTCTTT,CASRAPGGAFF
TRBJ2-7,TRBD2,TRBV7-2,.,TGTGCCAGCAGCTTAGCAAGCGGGGGCGAGCAGTACTTC,CASSLASGGEQYF
TRBJ2-7,.,TRBV7-2,.,TGTGCCAGCAGCTTAGGGCTAGCCGATACTGTAAGCTCCTACGAGCAGTACTTC,CASSLGLADTVSSYEQYF
TRBJ2-5,.,TRBV11-2,.,TGTGCCAGTGGTTTGGGTCACCAAGAGACCCAGTACTTC,CASGLGHQETQYF
TRBJ2-2,TRBD2,TRBV5-4,.,TGTGCCAGCAGCGCCGCCGGGACTAGCGGGAGTGCGGGCGGGGAGCTGTTTTTT,CASSAAGTSGSAGGELFF
TRBJ2-7,.,TRBV10-3,.,TGTGCCATCAGTGAGAGCCCGAGAGAGCAGTACTTC,CAISESPREQYF
TRBJ2-3,TRBD2,TRBV7-3,.,TGTGCCAGCAGCTCCCGGGGACTAGCGGGGGGTACGGATACGCAGTATTTT,CASSSRGLAGGTDTQYF
TRBJ1-4,.,TRBV5-4,once,TGTGCCAGCAGCTTGAGCCAGGGGTTTTCAACTAATGAAAAACTGTTTTTT,CASSLSQGFSTNEKLFF
TRBJ1-5,.,TRBV6-5,.,TGTGCCAGCAGTCGCGACTGGGACACCGGACAGCCCCAGCATTTT,CASSRDWDTGQPQHF
TRBJ2-5,.,TRBV7-9,.,TGTGCCAGCAGTCGGGTTAGCTCAGAGACCCAGTACTTC,CASSRVSSETQYF
TRBJ1-5,.,TRBV19,.,TGTGCCAGTAGTACGGGGGGACGAGTTAGCAATCAGCCCCAGCATTTT,CASSTGGRVSNQPQHF
TRBJ1-1,.,TRBV27,.,TGTGCCAGCAGTGATCCGGTAGGGGCAGCTTTCTTT,CASSDPVGAAFF
TRBJ2-5,TRBD2,TRBV2,few,TGTGCCAGCAGTCAAGGACTAGCGGGAGGAGAGACCCAGTACTTC,CASSQGLAGGETQYF
TRBJ1-2,.,TRBV29-1,.,TGCAGCGTTCAGGGGACCTATGGCTACACCTTC,CSVQGTYGYTF
TRBJ2-7,.,TRBV6-1,once,TGTGCCAGCAGTGAACGCAGGCTTCCACCTTCCTACGAGCAGTACTTC,CASSERRLPPSYEQYF
TRBJ1-3,.,TRBV19,.,TGTGCCAGTAGTATAGGACGGTCGGGAAACACCATATATTTT,CASSIGRSGNTIYF
TRBJ2-1,.,TRBV4-1,once,TGCGCCAGCAGCCAAGAGGGGTTGACGGGGAAGGGTGAGCAGTTCTTC,CASSQEGLTGKGEQFF
TRBJ2-1,.,TRBV5-5,.,TGTGCCAGCAGCTTGACTGGCGGGGAATACAATGAGCAGTTCTTC,CASSLTGGEYNEQFF
TRBJ2-7,TRBD1,TRBV6-1,.,TGTGCCAGCAGTGGGACAGGGGCAAGGAGCTCCTACGAGCAGTACTTC,CASSGTGARSSYEQYF
TRBJ2-7,TRBD1,TRBV5-4,.,TGTGCCAGCAGCTTACAGGGGTCCTACGAGCAGTACTTC,CASSLQGSYEQYF
TRBJ1-1,.,TRBV10-2,.,TGCGCCAGCAGTGACGGGGGGGACACTGAAGCTTTCTTT,CASSDGGDTEAFF
TRBJ1-5,TRBD1,TRBV10-2,.,TGCGCCAGCAGATTGGGACAGGGCAATCAGCCCCAGCATTTT,CASRLGQGNQPQHF
TRBJ2-7,.,TRBV5-1,few,TGCGCCAGCAGCTTGGGATGGGCCTACGAGCAGTACTTC,CASSLGWAYEQYF
TRBJ1-5,.,TRBV28,.,TGTGCCAGCAGTAGGGTTGTTAGCAATCAGCCCCAGCATTTT,CASSRVVSNQPQHF
TRBJ2-7,TRBD1,TRBV28,.,TGTGCCAGCACCTCCCCGCCCGGGACAGGGTCCTACGAGCAGTACTTC,CASTSPPGTGSYEQYF
TRBJ1-1,.,TRBV7-6,.,TGTGCCAGCAGTCCACGGAGGGAGAACACTGAAGCTTTCTTT,CASSPRRENTEAFF
TRBJ1-1,TRBD1,TRBV5-4,.,TGTGCCAGCAACCCCCGGGAGGGGGCTTCTGAAGCTTTCTTT,CASNPREGASEAFF
TRBJ2-3,.,TRBV5-1,.,TGCGCCAGCTTCCAAGGTGGGGGCACAGATACGCAGTATTTT,CASFQGGGTDTQYF
TRBJ2-3,.,TRBV28,.,TGTGCCAGCAGTTTCGATGGCACAAGCACAGATACGCAGTATTTT,CASSFDGTSTDTQYF
TRBJ1-5,TRBD1,TRBV7-2,.,TGTGCCAGCACCGACAGGGCGACCAATCAGCCCCAGCATTTT,CASTDRATNQPQHF
TRBJ1-2,.,TRBV6-1,few,TGTGCCAGCAGTGAGATAGGGGGGTATGGCTACACCTTC,CASSEIGGYGYTF
TRBJ2-1,TRBD1,TRBV5-1,once,TGCGCCAGCAGCTTGGTAAACATTGACAGGGTCAATGAGCAGTTCTTC,CASSLVNIDRVNEQFF
TRBJ2-2,.,TRBV11-2,.,TGTGCCAGCAGCACCCGGGTCTTCAACACCGGGGAGCTGTTTTTT,CASSTRVFNTGELFF
TRBJ2-1,TRBD2,TRBV6-1,.,TGTGCCACATCGACGAGCGGGGTTTACAATGAGCAGTTCTTC,CATSTSGVYNEQFF